Listed below are T cell receptor beta chains from one sample, sequenced in a study of Graves' ophthalmopathy and Graves' hyperthyroidism. TCRdb itself ran the multiplex PCR reads through MiXCR, one entry per CDR3 protein. In the table there are roughly 400,000 distinct CDR3 sequences, approximately 18% of which are singletons. Sequenced: peripheral blood. The origin of the receptors is an adult woman with stable Graves' hyperthyroidism. Both conserved end residues are part of each CDR3. A D gene is named only where the DNA matches it firmly. The size entry is marked missing in some rows and otherwise reads once, few, many or a size class.

DNA: TGTGCCAGCACCGAGGGGACAGAAATTAACTATAGCTACACCTTC; CDR3: CASTEGTEINYSYTF; length: 15; size: many; J: TRBJ1-2; D: TRBD1; V: TRBV12-3/TRBV12-4
DNA: TGTGCCAGCAAAAAGCAAGAGACCCAGTACTTC; CDR3: CASKKQETQYF; length: 11; size: many; J: TRBJ2-5; D: -; V: TRBV6-2/TRBV6-3
DNA: -; CDR3: CASSFGAGETQYF; length: 13; size: many; J: TRBJ2-5; D: -; V: TRBV18
DNA: TGTGCCAGCAGCCAATCAGGATTTTACTACGAGCAGTACTTC; CDR3: CASSQSGFYYEQYF; length: 14; size: many; J: TRBJ2-7; D: -; V: TRBV16
DNA: TGTGCCAGCAGTACAGGGGGGTTTAACGCTGAAGCTTTCTTT; CDR3: CASSTGGFNAEAFF; length: 14; size: many; J: TRBJ1-1; D: TRBD1; V: TRBV12-3/TRBV12-4
DNA: TGTGCCAGCAGCCGGCCCGGGGTCTTAGGGACCGGGGAGCTGTTTTTT; CDR3: CASSRPGVLGTGELFF; length: 16; size: many; J: TRBJ2-2; D: -; V: TRBV28
DNA: TGTGCCAGCAGCTTAGCGGGAGGTTCTGGGGACGAGCAGTACTTC; CDR3: CASSLAGGSGDEQYF; length: 15; size: many; J: TRBJ2-7; D: -; V: TRBV7-2
DNA: TGTGCCAGCTCACCACCGGTCCCAGGGGACTACTACGAGCAGTACTTC; CDR3: CASSPPVPGDYYEQYF; length: 16; size: -; J: TRBJ2-7; D: -; V: TRBV18
DNA: TGTGCCAGCAGTTTAGGGGGGGGCCAATATCAAGAGACCCAGTACTTC; CDR3: CASSLGGGQYQETQYF; length: 16; size: many; J: TRBJ2-5; D: -; V: TRBV28
DNA: TGCGCCAGCAGCTCTCTAGCGGGAGGGGTTAACGAGCAGTACTTC; CDR3: CASSSLAGGVNEQYF; length: 15; size: -; J: TRBJ2-7; D: TRBD2; V: TRBV5-1
DNA: TGTGCCAGCAGCTCACTATATGGCACGGATGGAAACACCATATATTTT; CDR3: CASSSLYGTDGNTIYF; length: 16; size: few; J: TRBJ1-3; D: -; V: TRBV7-2
DNA: TGCAGTGCCCAGGAACAGGGGCACACTGAAGCTTTCTTT; CDR3: CSAQEQGHTEAFF; length: 13; size: -; J: TRBJ1-1; D: TRBD1; V: TRBV20-1
DNA: TGTGCCAGCAGCCGGGCCTTGTCCTACGAGCAGTACTTC; CDR3: CASSRALSYEQYF; length: 13; size: many; J: TRBJ2-7; D: -; V: TRBV6-1
DNA: TGCAGTGCTAGAGATAGGGACAGGCCAGAGAACTATGGCTACACCTTC; CDR3: CSARDRDRPENYGYTF; length: 16; size: -; J: TRBJ1-2; D: TRBD1; V: TRBV20-1
DNA: TGTGCCAGCTCACCATGGGGGACAGGAACGAACACTGAAGCTTTCTTT; CDR3: CASSPWGTGTNTEAFF; length: 16; size: few; J: TRBJ1-1; D: TRBD1; V: TRBV18
DNA: TGTGCCAGCACCCGGGACAGCCAAGAGACCCAGTACTTC; CDR3: CASTRDSQETQYF; length: 13; size: many; J: TRBJ2-5; D: TRBD1; V: TRBV12-3/TRBV12-4
DNA: TGTGCCAGCAGTACCGACCAGACCCTAGGACTTTACGAGCAGTACTTC; CDR3: CASSTDQTLGLYEQYF; length: 16; size: few; J: TRBJ2-7; D: -; V: TRBV12-3/TRBV12-4
DNA: TGTGCCAGCAGTGCAAGGCCCCGGGACAGGATACATCAAGAGACCCAGTACTTC; CDR3: CASSARPRDRIHQETQYF; length: 18; size: many; J: TRBJ2-5; D: TRBD1; V: TRBV25-1
DNA: TGCGCCAGCAGCTTGGCAACGGGGAGCACTGAAGCTTTCTTT; CDR3: CASSLATGSTEAFF; length: 14; size: many; J: TRBJ1-1; D: -; V: TRBV5-1
DNA: TGTGCCAGCAGCGCGGGGTGGGGGAATGGCGGGGAGCTGTTTTTT; CDR3: CASSAGWGNGGELFF; length: 15; size: many; J: TRBJ2-2; D: -; V: TRBV28
DNA: TGTGCCTGGAGTGGGACGCCGGGCACTGAAGCTTTCTTT; CDR3: CAWSGTPGTEAFF; length: 13; size: many; J: TRBJ1-1; D: -; V: TRBV30